This T cell receptor (beta chain) stems from a study of response to subunit inactivated influenza vaccine. This clonotype has only a few counts. TCRdb independently ran MiXCR on the RT-PCR reads; one entry per CDR3 protein. The profile shows around 710,000 distinct CDR3 sequences, roughly 14% of them singletons. The CDR3 loop spans 12 amino acids. V shed 7 bases and J shed 11 bases, with 17 bases lying between them. Here the sequenced sample was PBMCs from blood, taken 14 days before vaccination. The receptor was derived from a man aged 50 to 59 who received an inactivated influenza vaccine. The chain carries TRBV12-3 or TRBV12-4 and TRBJ1-1, with D hard to call. The CDR3 nucleotides are TGTGCCAGCACCCCCTCCGGCCTTTCCGCTTTCTTT. Residues: CASTPSGLSAFF.